The 13 T cell receptor beta chains below all came from one sample that was sequenced in a study of shared T cell receptors in the human thymus. The protocol was immunoSEQ multiplex PCR, while the TCRdb copy is restricted to in-frame clones and leaves out a portion. The sample includes hundreds of thousands of clones, roughly 94% of them seen just once. The sequenced sample was thymocytes. The receptors were sampled from a human donor.

This chain joins TRBV28 and TRBJ2-3; 9 bases align to TRBD2. The CDR3 length is 16 residues. Germline V CDR1 and CDR2: MDHEN, SYDVKM. V shed 6 bases, J shed 3 bases, and the junction held 10 bases outside the gene matches. CDR3 residues: CASRPLSGRGTDTQYF. The CDR3 DNA sequence: TGTGCCAGCAGACCACTTAGCGGGAGAGGGACAGATACGCAGTATTTT. Variable domain in full (rest from reference TRBV28 and TRBJ2-3): DVKVTQSSRYLVKRTGEKVFLECVQDMDHENMFWYRQDPGLGLRLIYFSYDVKMKEKGDIPEGYSVSREKKERFSLILESASTNQTSMYLCASRPLSGRGTDTQYFGPGTRLTVL.

J is TRBJ1-2 and V is TRBV7-9, with D perhaps TRBD1 (6 bases). The germline V gene has CDR1 SEHNR and CDR2 FQNEAQ (reference sequence). V gave up 3 bases and J gave up 6 bases, with 14 bases separating them. The CDR3 totals 14 residues. As DNA, the CDR3 is TGTGCCAGCAGCTTGGGGGCCGGTCGGGATGGCTACACCTTC. Its protein product is CASSLGAGRDGYTF.

Written as DNA, the CDR3 is TGCGCCAGCAGCCACCTAAGTATCCACAGGGGGAACGAGCAGTACTTC. Protein sequence: CASSHLSIHRGNEQYF. The chain couples TRBV4-1 to TRBJ2-5; TRBD1 matches 8 bases. The J call may be wrong; the DNA end is better matched by TRBJ2-7. The CDR3 length is 16 residues. Germline CDR1 and CDR2: MGHRA and YSYEKL.

This sequence joins TRBV6-1 and TRBJ2-5; TRBD1 matches 9 bases. J was trimmed by 5 bases and V by 6 bases; bases with no gene match: 10. Per the germline V gene, CDR1 is MNHNS and CDR2 is SASEGT. The CDR3 length is 15 residues. The CDR3 sequence: CASRQKQGAGETQYF. The CDR3 nucleotides are TGTGCCAGCAGGCAGAAACAGGGGGCTGGGGAGACCCAGTACTTC.

The chain is built from TRBV28 and TRBJ2-3; possibly TRBD1 or TRBD2 for D (5 bases each). From germline, CDR1 is MDHEN and CDR2 SYDVKM. This CDR3 has 17 residues. The germline V and J ends were trimmed by 1 base and 0 bases, with 14 bases remaining between them. DNA of the CDR3: TGTGCCAGCAGTTTATTAGGGTTAGGGACCAGCACAGATACGCAGTATTTT. It specifies CASSLLGLGTSTDTQYF.

The chain has TRBV5-6 and TRBJ2-3; tentatively, D is TRBD1 (5 bases). V was clipped by 1 base and J by 4 bases, with 16 bases between them. The CDR3 loop spans 16 amino acids. Germline V lookup: CDR1 SGHDT, CDR2 YYEEEE. CDR3 DNA sequence: TGTGCCAGCAGCTTGTGGGTCAGGGTGGAATCAGATACGCAGTATTTT. Its translation: CASSLWVRVESDTQYF.

This chain uses TRBV29-1 with TRBJ1-2; D not certain. CDR1 and CDR2 from the germline V gene are SQVTM and ANQGSEA. The V and J ends lost 7 bases and 4 bases respectively, with 19 bases between them. The CDR3 loop spans 14 amino acids. The CDR3 DNA sequence: TGCAGCGCACATAGGGAATCTCCTCTCTATGGCTACACCTTC. Encoded protein: CSAHRESPLYGYTF.

J is TRBJ1-5 and V is TRBV5-5; TRBD1 matches 7 bases. The germline V gene has CDR1 SGHKS and CDR2 YYEKEE (reference sequence). The CDR3 loop spans 14 amino acids. The V gene end was trimmed by 4 bases and the J gene end by 4 bases; junction bases not matched to a gene: 5. The CDR3 is CASSQWDSNQPQHF. The CDR3 nucleotides are TGTGCCAGCAGCCAGTGGGACAGTAATCAGCCCCAGCATTTT.

V gene TRBV6-1 combines with J gene TRBJ2-7, with 9 bases identical to TRBD1. The junction had 5 bases not matched to a gene; V was cut back by 8 bases and J by 6 bases. CDR1 and CDR2 from the germline V gene are MNHNS and SASEGT. CDR3 length: 12 residues. DNA for the CDR3: TGTGCCAGCGGTACAGGGGGCGGCGAGCAGTACTTC. Amino acids: CASGTGGGEQYF.

The V and J genes are TRBV27 and TRBJ1-5; D ambiguous. The CDR3 has 15 residues. Germline assignment: CDR1 MNHEY and CDR2 SMNVEV (reference sequence). Between the trimmed V and J ends, which lost 0 bases and 2 bases, there was a span of 8 bases. As DNA, the CDR3 is TGTGCCAGCAGTTTATCAGGGTTGGGCAATCAGCCCCAGCATTTT. Translated, it gives CASSLSGLGNQPQHF.

V gene TRBV25-1 combines with J gene TRBJ1-1; D is ambiguous. Germline CDR1 is MGHDK and CDR2 is SYGVNS. Between the trimmed V and J ends, which lost 1 base and 1 base, there was a span of 7 bases. CDR3 length: 14 amino acids. The CDR3 is CASSELGENTEAFF. The DNA for the CDR3 is TGTGCCAGCAGTGAATTGGGAGAGAACACTGAAGCTTTCTTT.

V is TRBV7-6 and J is TRBJ2-7, with D maybe TRBD2 (6 bases). CDR3 length equals 14 residues. V was cut by 5 bases and J by 7 bases, with 18 bases left in between. The germline V gene encodes CDR1 SGHVS and CDR2 FNYEAQ. In DNA form, the CDR3 reads TGTGCCAGCAGCCACACCTATAAAGGGAGGGAGCAGTACTTC. This encodes CASSHTYKGREQYF.

The rearrangement uses TRBV9 and TRBJ2-1; a possible D gene is TRBD1 (5 bases). CDR3 length equals 14 residues. Germline V gives CDR1 SGDLS, CDR2 YYNGEE. Deletions cut 3 bases from V and 5 bases from J, with 12 bases between. The CDR3 sequence is CASSEPGFHNEQFF. The CDR3 nucleotides are TGTGCCAGCAGCGAACCAGGGTTCCACAATGAGCAGTTCTTC.